This TCR beta chain came from a study of regulatory T cells in long-lasting Graves disease (dated by TCRdb to about 2021). With regard to the full study: Newly diagnosed Graves' disease patients had taken antithyroid drugs for less than 3 months. Patients with persistent Graves' disease were compared with patients with newly diagnosed Graves' disease using TCR sequencing and RNA sequencing of peripheral blood. The study took place in China and was registered as a clinical trial. TCR sequencing covered roughly 13 persistent and some 20 newly diagnosed Graves' disease patients, 33 samples in total.

This clonotype was seen ten or more times. Its antigen has not been determined. One base away there is no much larger clone; base qualities are not given. The time point label for this specimen denotes: newly diagnosed GD, antithyroid drugs for less than 3 months. For both TCR sequencing and RNA sequencing, RNA was extracted from PBMCs in TRIzol. Graves' disease was diagnosed according to American Thyroid Association guidelines. The patients came from an endocrinology department in Xi'an, China. From each patient, approximately 10 milliliters of peripheral blood was collected into an EDTA anticoagulant tube. PBMCs were isolated by Ficoll Paque Plus density gradient separation without further T cell sorting. An Agilent 2100 Bioanalyzer and agarose gel were used to check RNA quality, and a NanoDrop 2000 was used to measure RNA concentration. Library prep was done by multiplex PCR. Sequencer: Illumina HiSeq 4000. CDR3 regions were amplified by Arm-PCR with iRepertoire HTBI primers to construct TCR beta libraries. Before sequencing, the PCR products went through gel purification. Per the authors' processing: A total of fewer than 70 TRBV and under 15 TRBJ segments were identified across samples and were used for gene usage analysis of CDR3 amino acid clonotypes. COPE and FqMerger were used to merge the filtered high-quality paired reads into contigs. BLAST was used to align contigs to IMGT TRBV, TRBD and TRBJ reference genes, and CDR3 was defined according to IMGT. Any clonotype with a frequency above 0.1% was counted as a highly expanded clone. Repertoire diversity was measured by Shannon entropy, and V-J evenness by the Gini coefficient. Clonotypes shared by more than one individual were considered public. In TCRdb, the public reads were trimmed at Q25 with fastp and aligned with MiXCR, with productive beta chains retained. Each record represents a unique CDR3 protein, reported with the most common genes and DNA among its rows. These V and J calls are TCRdb output, not the study's own analysis. This sample has 400,000 to 500,000 distinct CDR3 sequences in its table, and around 15% of those were observed once. The ten largest account for about 10% of the sample.

The CDR3 sequence holds 14 residues, the cysteine and phenylalanine included. Only the CDR3 part of the read is kept: 42 bases, read in frame from the first base. V and J are truncated by 5 bases and 5 bases respectively, leaving an intervening sequence of 16 bases. On the study overall, not on this receptor specifically: Persistent disease showed preferential use of TRBV28, TRBJ1-2 and TRBJ2-5, whereas newly diagnosed disease favored TRBV20-1 and TRBJ2-1. Compared with newly diagnosed patients, persistent Graves' disease patients had lower TCR Shannon entropy and fewer highly expanded clones, which suggests clonal expansion. More public clonotypes were shared among persistent patients (about 2,800) than among newly diagnosed patients (under 1,000). Because the primary lesion, thyroid tissue, could not be accessed, the study looked at peripheral blood alone. Sequencing and analysis were restricted to the TCR beta chain. The small sample size was acknowledged by the authors as a limitation that may reduce accuracy.

This same sample was also taken into another study, of T cells in Graves' hyperthyroidism and ophthalmopathy. Per that second paper: Graves' hyperthyroidism was defined as stable when no progression to ophthalmopathy occurred over 18 months of follow-up. Hyperthyroidism patients were newly diagnosed, had a disease duration of under 2 months, and were aged 18 to 65 years. Patients with uncontrolled infections, other autoimmune diseases, pregnancy or lactation were excluded. Clinical symptoms, serum thyroxine and TRAb, thyroid ultrasound, and orbital computed tomography formed the basis for the diagnoses. The first round of RT-PCR for the TCR CDR3 was performed with the HTBI primer set and the Qiagen OneStep RT-PCR kit. Blood samples also contained most of the expanded thyroid clonotypes (frequency above 0.001), which suggests that blood repertoires may reflect thyroid immune responses. In cross-validation, a model built on a 13 V-J signature told ophthalmopathy apart from stable hyperthyroidism with approximately 91% sensitivity and about 81% specificity, and in testing the same model reached 80%/75%. In validation, the model predicted progression to ophthalmopathy a median of approximately 6.6 months before onset, with approximately 71% sensitivity and about 72% specificity. TCR V-J signatures able to tell the groups apart were searched for in a discovery cohort of 90 to 100 patients, of whom around 43 had Graves' ophthalmopathy and about 55 had stable Graves' hyperthyroidism. An independent validation cohort of fewer than 20 hyperthyroidism patients and about 15 patients who later progressed to ophthalmopathy tested prospective prediction of ophthalmopathy. For training and testing, the 100 patients in the discovery cohort were randomly divided in a 7:3 ratio. The study also compared thyroid tissue and blood T-cell repertoires from about six Graves' hyperthyroidism patients. After sampling, hyperthyroidism patients received methimazole starting at 30 mg daily, and ophthalmopathy patients received high-dose intravenous methylprednisolone. Libraries were constructed in a second round of multiplex PCR, after which size selection and purification were carried out. Libraries were sequenced paired-end with 100 bp reads on an Illumina HiSeq2000. Raw data were processed with SOAPnuke, discarding reads with adapters, uncalled bases, mean Phred below 15, or no exact constant-primer or identifier match. COPE v1.2.5 was used to merge high-quality paired reads, and clonotypes were defined as unique nucleotide sequences. Clonotypes were aligned to IMGT TRBV, TRBD and TRBJ reference segments using MiTCR v1.1. The analysis was restricted to V-J combinations with a frequency above 0.0001, which together covered roughly 99% of the repertoires. A TCS score was defined as the ratio between F50 (clonal expansion) and ExV (chaos), using BLOSUM62-based TCRdist between CDR3 peptides within each V-J. Welch's t-statistics and random forest reduced several hundred V-J features to about 12, which were used in a naive Bayes classifier (R e1071). Sample size was not statistically predetermined, and investigators were not blinded to group allocation. TCR Vbeta CDR3 sequencing of 135 peripheral blood samples (roughly 41 ophthalmopathy, about 75 hyperthyroidism and approximately 17 progressor patients) is reported in the paper.

Recombination connected TRBV12-3 or TRBV12-4 to TRBJ2-7; TRBD2 is perhaps the D gene, given 7 matching bases. The receptor's source is a woman in her thirties with Graves disease. Donor details come from another sample of the same person, matched by shared clones. The sample here was peripheral blood mononuclear cells (PBMCs), taken at new diagnosis, from a patient treated with antithyroid drugs. CDR3 reads: CASSTRGAAHEQYF. In nucleotides, the sequence is TGTGCCAGCAGTACCCGGGGGGCAGCCCACGAGCAGTACTTC.